What follows describes a single T cell receptor (beta chain). This sample is drawn from a study of radiotherapy plus CTLA-4 blockade in lung cancer. Here immunoSEQ multiplex PCR was the method, and the copy in TCRdb shows in-frame clones only, minus some. In the table there are 35,000 to 45,000 clones, 55% to 75% of which are singletons. The CDR3 contains 14 residues. After removal of 4 bases from V and 2 bases from J, the junction contained 2 bases not matched to a gene. CDR1 and CDR2 (germline): SGHRS, YFSETQ. V usage is TRBV5-1 and J usage is TRBJ2-1; TRBD2 aligns across 8 bases. This clonotype was obtained from a human donor with non-small cell lung cancer who had stable disease on radiotherapy plus ipilimumab. The material sequenced was peripheral blood, taken from a patient treated with radiotherapy plus ipilimumab. The CDR3 is CASSIAGPYNEQFF. CDR3 sequence (DNA): TGCGCCAGCAGCATAGCGGGGCCCTACAATGAGCAGTTCTTC.